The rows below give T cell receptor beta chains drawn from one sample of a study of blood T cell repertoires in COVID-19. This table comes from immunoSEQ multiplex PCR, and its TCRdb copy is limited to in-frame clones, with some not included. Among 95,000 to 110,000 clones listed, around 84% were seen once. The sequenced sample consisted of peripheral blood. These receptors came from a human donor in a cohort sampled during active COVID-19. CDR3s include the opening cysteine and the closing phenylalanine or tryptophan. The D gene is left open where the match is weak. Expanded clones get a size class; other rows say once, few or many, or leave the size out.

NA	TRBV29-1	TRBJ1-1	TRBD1	TGCAGCGTCCGGGACAGGGTCAGGGGGAACACTGAAGCTTTCTTT	CSVRDRVRGNTEAFF
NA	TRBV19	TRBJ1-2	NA	TGTGCCAGTAGTAGGGGCCGTGGCTACACCTTC	CASSRGRGYTF
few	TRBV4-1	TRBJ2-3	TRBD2	TGCGCCAGCAGCCCTACCGGGACTAGCGGGGGGGCAGATACGCAGTATTTT	CASSPTGTSGGADTQYF
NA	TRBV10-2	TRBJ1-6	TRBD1	TGCGCCAGCAGTGAGTATGACAGGGGGATTTCACCCCTCCACTTT	CASSEYDRGISPLHF
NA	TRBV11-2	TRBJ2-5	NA	TGTGCCAGCAGACGCGGGCCCCAAGAGACCCAGTACTTC	CASRRGPQETQYF
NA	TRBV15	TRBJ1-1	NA	TGTGCCACCGGGGGGGGGAGCATGAACACTGAAGCTTTCTTT	CATGGGSMNTEAFF
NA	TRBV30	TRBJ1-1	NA	TGTGCCTGGAGGGCCCGGACGGGGGTCGGTACTGAAGCTTTCTTT	CAWRARTGVGTEAFF
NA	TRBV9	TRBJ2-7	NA	TGTGCCAGCAGCGTAGGCGGCTCCTACGAGCAGTACTTC	CASSVGGSYEQYF
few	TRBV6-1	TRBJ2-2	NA	TGTGCCAGCAGTGAAAGGAGGGTCACCGGGGAGCTGTTTTTT	CASSERRVTGELFF
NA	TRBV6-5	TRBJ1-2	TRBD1	TGTGCCAGCACAGCCGGGACAGGGGATGGCTACACCTTC	CASTAGTGDGYTF
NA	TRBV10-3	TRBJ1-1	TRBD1	TGTGCCATCAATGGACAGGGGTACACTGAAGCTTTCTTT	CAINGQGYTEAFF
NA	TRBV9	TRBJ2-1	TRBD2	TGTGCCAGCAGCCGGACTAGCGGGGAAAGCTCCTACAATGAGCAGTTCTTC	CASSRTSGESSYNEQFF
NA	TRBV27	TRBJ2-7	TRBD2	TGTGCCAGCAGTCCAGGACTAGCGGGGGCCACCTACGAGCAGTACTTC	CASSPGLAGATYEQYF
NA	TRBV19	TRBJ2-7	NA	TGTGCCAGTAGTATGGGGGCTCGATCGTTCTACGAGCAGTACTTC	CASSMGARSFYEQYF
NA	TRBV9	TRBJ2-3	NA	TGTGCCAGCAGCCTCCTGACAAGCACAGATACGCAGTATTTT	CASSLLTSTDTQYF
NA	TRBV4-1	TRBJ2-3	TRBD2	TGCGCCAGCAGCCCCACAGCGGGGGGAAGCACAGATACGCAGTATTTT	CASSPTAGGSTDTQYF
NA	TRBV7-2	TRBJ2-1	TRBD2	TGTGCCAGCAGCTTACAGCGGGGGGGCTTTTCCAATGAGCAGTTCTTC	CASSLQRGGFSNEQFF
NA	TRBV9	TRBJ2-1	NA	TGTGCCAGCAGCGAGGACGGAGGATTCGAGCAGTTCTTC	CASSEDGGFEQFF
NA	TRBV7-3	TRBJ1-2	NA	TGTGCCAGCAGCTTAAGTCAGGGTCCCTCCTATGGCTACACCTTC	CASSLSQGPSYGYTF
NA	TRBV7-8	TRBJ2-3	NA	TGTGCCAGCAGCTTAGCAGCGATTCAGTCCACAGATACGCAGTATTTT	CASSLAAIQSTDTQYF
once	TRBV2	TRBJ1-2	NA	TGTGCCAGCAGTGCCGGGGGACTGTCTTATGGCTACACCTTC	CASSAGGLSYGYTF
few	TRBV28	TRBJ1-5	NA	TGTGCCACCTCCCAGGGTCTGGGGAAGCAGCCCCAGCATTTT	CATSQGLGKQPQHF
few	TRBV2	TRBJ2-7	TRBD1	TGTGCCAGCCTCCGGGACAGGGAGTACGAGCAGTACTTC	CASLRDREYEQYF
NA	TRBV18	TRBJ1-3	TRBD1	TGTGCCAGCTCACCAGAAGGGCAGGGGGAGTCCCAACCTGGAAACACCATATATTTT	CASSPEGQGESQPGNTIYF
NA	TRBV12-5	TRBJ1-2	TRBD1	TGTGCTAGTGGTTCTACGATTCCGGGACAGGGCGGTGGCTACACCTTC	CASGSTIPGQGGGYTF
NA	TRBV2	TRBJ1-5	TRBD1	TGTGCCAGCAGTCTAAGGGGGCTAAGCAATCAGCCCCAGCATTTT	CASSLRGLSNQPQHF
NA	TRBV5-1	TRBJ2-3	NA	TGCGCCAGCACCCTAATACCCACAGATACGCAGTATTTT	CASTLIPTDTQYF
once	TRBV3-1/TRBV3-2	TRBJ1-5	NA	TGTGCCAGCAGCCAAGATAGTGGCAATCAGCCCCAGCATTTT	CASSQDSGNQPQHF
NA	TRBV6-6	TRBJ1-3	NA	TGTGCCAGCAGCCAAAACGTCGTGTTCCGTTCCTACGACTCTGGAAACACCATATATTTT	CASSQNVVFRSYDSGNTIYF
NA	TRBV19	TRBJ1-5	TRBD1	TGTGCCAGTAGTTTTCCAGGGACAGGGGTACGGCAGCCCCAGCATTTT	CASSFPGTGVRQPQHF
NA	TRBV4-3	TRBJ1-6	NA	TGCGCCAGCAGCCAAGTCCCTAGTTCACCCCTCCACTTT	CASSQVPSSPLHF
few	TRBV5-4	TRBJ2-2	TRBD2	TGTGCCAGCCGGATAGCGGGGGGGCCGGTCGGGGAGCTGTTTTTT	CASRIAGGPVGELFF
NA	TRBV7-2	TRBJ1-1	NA	TGTGCCAGCAGCTTAAGGGGGTTTAAGACTGAAGCTTTCTTT	CASSLRGFKTEAFF
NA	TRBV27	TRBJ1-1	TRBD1	TGTGCCAGCCGACAGGGGAATGAAACTGAAGCTTTCTTT	CASRQGNETEAFF
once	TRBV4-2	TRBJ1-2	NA	TGTGCCAGCAGCCAAGATGAAGGGGCGTCCGGCTACACCTTC	CASSQDEGASGYTF
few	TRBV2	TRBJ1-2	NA	TGTGCCAGCAGTGTAGATGGGGCGACGTATGGCTACACCTTC	CASSVDGATYGYTF
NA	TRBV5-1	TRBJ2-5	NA	TGCGCCAGCAGCTTAATGGGGGGGACCCAGTACTTC	CASSLMGGTQYF
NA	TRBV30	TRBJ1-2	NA	TGTGCCTGGAGTACTACTCCTCGACAGAGCGGCTACACCTTC	CAWSTTPRQSGYTF
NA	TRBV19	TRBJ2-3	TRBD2	TGTGCCAGTAGTCCCTCGGGAGGGGGGGGAACAGATACGCAGTATTTT	CASSPSGGGGTDTQYF
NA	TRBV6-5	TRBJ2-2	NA	TGTGCCAGCGAGAGGGCAGGGGTCACCGGGGAGCTGTTTTTT	CASERAGVTGELFF
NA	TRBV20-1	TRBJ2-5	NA	TGCAGTGCTAGTGGGTCTACCTTTCTAGAGACCCAGTACTTC	CSASGSTFLETQYF
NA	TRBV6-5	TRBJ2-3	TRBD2	TGTGCCAGCAGGATAGCGGGGGTCCAAGATACGCAGTATTTT	CASRIAGVQDTQYF
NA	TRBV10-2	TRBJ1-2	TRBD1	TGCGCCAGCGGACAGGGAAGTTTGAGTGGCTACACCTTC	CASGQGSLSGYTF
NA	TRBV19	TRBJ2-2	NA	TGTGCCAGTACAGGATGGAACACCGGGGAGCTGTTTTTT	CASTGWNTGELFF
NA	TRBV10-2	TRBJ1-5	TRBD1	TGCGCCAGCATGGGACAGGGCGGCAATCAGCCCCAGCATTTT	CASMGQGGNQPQHF
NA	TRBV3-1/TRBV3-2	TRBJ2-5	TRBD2	TGTGCCAGCAGCCAGCGGGGGGGTGAGACCCAGTACTTC	CASSQRGGETQYF
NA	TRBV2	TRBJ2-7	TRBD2	TGTGCCAGCATTCCCGGGACTAGCTACGAGCAGTACTTC	CASIPGTSYEQYF
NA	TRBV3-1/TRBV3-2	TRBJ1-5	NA	TGTGCCAGCAGCCAAGATCATAGGGGTTCCCCAGCGCTTCAGCCCCAGCATTTT	CASSQDHRGSPALQPQHF
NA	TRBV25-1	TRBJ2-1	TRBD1	TGTGCCAGCAGTGCCAAAACAGGGGGTGAGCAGTTCTTC	CASSAKTGGEQFF
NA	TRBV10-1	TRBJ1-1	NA	TGCGCCAGCAGCTACGGGGGGAACACTGAAGCTTTCTTT	CASSYGGNTEAFF
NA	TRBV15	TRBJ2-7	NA	TGTGCCACCAGCAGAGACGGGGGTGGGTCACCCGAGGCTTACGAGCAGTACTTC	CATSRDGGGSPEAYEQYF
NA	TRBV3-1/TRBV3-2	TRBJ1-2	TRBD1	TGTGCCAGCAGCCTCGGACAGGGGTATGGCTACACCTTC	CASSLGQGYGYTF
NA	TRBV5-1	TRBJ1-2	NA	TGCGCCAGCAGCGCGGACACGGATTATGGCTACACCTTC	CASSADTDYGYTF
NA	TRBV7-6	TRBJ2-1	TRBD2	TGTGCCAGCAGCCCCACGGCGGGGGGGCGGTACAATGAGCAGTTCTTC	CASSPTAGGRYNEQFF
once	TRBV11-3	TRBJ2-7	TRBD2	TGTGCCAGCAGTTCCGTTAGCGGGAGTATATCCTACGAGCAGTACTTC	CASSSVSGSISYEQYF
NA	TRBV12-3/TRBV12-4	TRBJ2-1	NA	TGTGCCAACAGGACAGCGGGGTACAATGAGCAGTTCTTC	CANRTAGYNEQFF
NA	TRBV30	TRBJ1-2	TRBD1	TGTGCCCACCCCCCGGACAGGGGGCAGGGTGGCTACACCTTC	CAHPPDRGQGGYTF
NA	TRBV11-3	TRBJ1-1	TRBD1	TGTGCCAGCAGCTTAGATTTAACAGGGGTTACTGAAGCTTTCTTT	CASSLDLTGVTEAFF